These T cell receptor beta chains were read from a single sample in a study of shared clonotypes between healthy human individuals. TCRdb's table, derived via immunoSEQ multiplex PCR, lists solely in-frame clones and lacks some. The table includes a few million clones, about 92% detected once. Sequencing was done on a sample of naive CD4+ T cells sorted from blood. These TCRs come from a man aged 18 to 30 in good health. The conserved cysteine and the conserved F or W are not part of the CDR3 here. A D gene is named only where the DNA matches it firmly.

v_call,d_call,j_call,cdr3_aa
TRBV6-4,TRBD2,TRBJ2-1,ASSVSGGEAGEQF
TRBV4-3,TRBD1,TRBJ2-7,ASSQVWGQGIYEQY
TRBV16,TRBD1,TRBJ1-1,ASSQSQGATTEAF
TRBV9,TRBD2,TRBJ2-1,ASSVTSGREENEQF
TRBV6-5,.,TRBJ1-2,ASSPRGLGYT
TRBV5-6,.,TRBJ2-3,ASSAVLSDTQY
TRBV19,.,TRBJ1-1,ASSIAALNTEAF
TRBV28,TRBD1,TRBJ1-6,ASSPDRGGNSPLH
TRBV6-1,TRBD1,TRBJ1-1,ASTIQGEVNTEAF
TRBV6-1,.,TRBJ2-5,ASSGLHISGETQY
TRBV30,.,TRBJ1-4,AGRWGGTNEKLF
TRBV5-1,TRBD1,TRBJ2-7,ASSLAGGAEEQY
TRBV30,TRBD2,TRBJ2-3,ACLGTSSDTQY
TRBV5-1,.,TRBJ2-1,ASSLEAARATF
TRBV7-9,.,TRBJ1-1,ASSLESGGDTEAF
TRBV6-5,.,TRBJ1-1,ASSPPGRTEAF
TRBV9,.,TRBJ1-2,ASSVALQGWNGYT
TRBV5-1,TRBD2,TRBJ2-1,ASSLTSGAYNEQF
TRBV15,.,TRBJ2-7,ATSRDGGYEQY
TRBV10-3,.,TRBJ1-5,AISESRVERNQPQH
TRBV30,.,.,AWSVWGRTDSYEQY
TRBV5-4,.,TRBJ2-5,ASSLDGVSQETQY
TRBV6-5,.,TRBJ1-1,ASRGGWANTEAF
TRBV6-6,TRBD1,TRBJ1-4,ASSPRAGTAYEKLF
TRBV5-4,TRBD2,TRBJ2-1,ASTGAGGRYNEQF
TRBV9,.,TRBJ1-5,ASSVADNQPQH
TRBV27,TRBD1,TRBJ1-2,ASSSSRTGKGYT